The present TCR beta chain was sequenced within a study of tumour-infiltrating T cells in Burkitt lymphoma. On the study more broadly: Overall and progression-free survival were predicted by productive clonality.

The protocol was immunoSEQ multiplex PCR, while the TCRdb copy is restricted to in-frame clones and leaves out a portion. The table has 13,000 to 15,000 clones, around 80% seen once. V shed 7 bases and J shed 8 bases, with 11 bases lying between them. CDR1 and CDR2 from the germline V gene are SQVTM and ANQGSEA. The CDR3 loop spans 10 amino acids. The clonotype comes from a human donor with diffuse large B-cell lymphoma. The sequencing sample was made of tumor tissue. The chain recombines TRBV29-1 with TRBJ1-2; D call uncertain. The CDR3 here is CSDHNPGYTF. The DNA of the CDR3 is TGCAGCGACCACAACCCCGGCTACACCTTC.